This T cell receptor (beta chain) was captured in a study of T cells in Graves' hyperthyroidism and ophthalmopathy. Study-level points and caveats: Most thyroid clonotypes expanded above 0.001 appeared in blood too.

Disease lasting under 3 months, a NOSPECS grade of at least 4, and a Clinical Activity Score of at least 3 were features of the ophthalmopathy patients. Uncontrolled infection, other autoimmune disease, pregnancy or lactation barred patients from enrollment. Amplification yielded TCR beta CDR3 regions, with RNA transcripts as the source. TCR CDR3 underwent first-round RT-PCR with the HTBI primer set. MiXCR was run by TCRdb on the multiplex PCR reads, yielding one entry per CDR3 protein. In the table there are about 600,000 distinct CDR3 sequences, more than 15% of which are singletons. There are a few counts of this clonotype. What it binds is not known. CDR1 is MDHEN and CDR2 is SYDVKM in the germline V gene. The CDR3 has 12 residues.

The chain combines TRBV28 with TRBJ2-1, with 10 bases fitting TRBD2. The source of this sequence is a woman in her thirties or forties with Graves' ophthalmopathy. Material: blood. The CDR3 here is CATAGGPDEQFF. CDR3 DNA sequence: TGTGCAACAGCGGGAGGGCCGGATGAGCAGTTCTTC.